There are many counts of the clone carrying this T cell receptor beta chain. Antigen: not known. The sample comes from a study of identical twins. Study-wide results and limits: Memory repertoires lacked the insertion deficit that abundant cord blood beta clonotypes showed.

A single record per CDR3 protein comes from TCRdb applying MiXCR to the 5' RACE reads. The repertoire holds 100,000 to 110,000 distinct CDR3 sequences, with 5.9% as singletons. The germline V gene has CDR1 SGHRS and CDR2 YFSETQ. This CDR3 comprises 12 residues. Trimming removed 1 base at V and 7 bases at J, with 6 bases between. Sequencing was done on a sample of memory T cells sorted from blood. The origin of this receptor is a woman in her 50s in good health. The J gene is TRBJ2-1, the V gene TRBV5-1; D is undetermined. CDR3 nucleotide sequence: TGCGCCAGCAGCTTGCAGGAAAATGAGCAGTTCTTC. This gives the protein CASSLQENEQFF.